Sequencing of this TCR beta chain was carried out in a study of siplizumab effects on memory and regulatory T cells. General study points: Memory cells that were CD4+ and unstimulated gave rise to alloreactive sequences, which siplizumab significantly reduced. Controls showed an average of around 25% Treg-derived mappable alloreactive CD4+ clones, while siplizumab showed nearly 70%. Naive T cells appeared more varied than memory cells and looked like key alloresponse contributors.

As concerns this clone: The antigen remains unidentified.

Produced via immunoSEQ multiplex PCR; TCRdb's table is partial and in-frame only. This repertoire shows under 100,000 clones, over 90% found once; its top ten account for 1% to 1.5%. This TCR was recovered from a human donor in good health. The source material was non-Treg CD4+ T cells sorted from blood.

The CDR3 sequence: CASSIRASSYNEQFF. CDR3 DNA: TGTGCCAGCAGTATCAGGGCTAGCTCCTACAATGAGCAGTTCTTC. V is TRBV27 and J is TRBJ2-1; D possibly corresponds to TRBD1 (5 bases). Germline V gene data show CDR1 as MNHEY and CDR2 as SMNVEV (reference sequence). CDR3 length equals 15 residues. The V end lost 5 bases, the J end lost 0 bases, and 11 bases lay between the germline ends.